Sequencing of this T cell receptor beta chain was carried out in a study of radiotherapy plus CTLA-4 blockade in lung cancer. Libraries were prepared by immunoSEQ multiplex PCR; TCRdb keeps only in-frame clonotypes and omits some of them. The sample carries 70,000 to 95,000 clones, approximately 83% recorded once. This CDR3 is built from 15 residues. Germline CDR1 is LGHNA and CDR2 is YNFKEQ. The ends were cut back, 1 base at V and 6 bases at J, with 12 bases in the middle. The clonotype originates from a human donor with non-small cell lung cancer that progressed on radiotherapy plus ipilimumab. The sample was peripheral blood, taken from a patient treated with radiotherapy plus ipilimumab. This chain uses TRBV4-2 with TRBJ2-2; D is uncertain. The CDR3 region has the DNA TGTGCCAGCAGCCAAGTATCGTCAGGCGCCGGGGAGCTGTTTTTT. It specifies CASSQVSSGAGELFF.